This TCR beta chain originates from a study of cytomegalovirus exposure and HLA in healthy donors. Study-wide findings and caveats: A later analysis reportedly found fewer N-insertions in an Asian-associated ancestry cluster than the roughly 670-donor mean. In the analysis, some V segments, TRBV6-2 and TRBV6-3 included, were excluded as indistinguishable.

A word on this clone: Its target is unknown.

The study ran its PCR with 60 Vbeta and 13 Jbeta primers. Clones were sequenced by immunoSEQ multiplex PCR, and TCRdb holds only the in-frame ones, with some missing. The sample data list over 150,000 clones. Germline V lookup: CDR1 LNHDA, CDR2 SQIVND (reference sequence). V was shortened by 5 bases and J by 4 bases, with 23 bases between the two germline ends. The CDR3 is made up of 17 amino acids. The rearrangement joins TRBV19 to TRBJ1-2; D may be TRBD1 (6 bases). The receptor was derived from a boy aged 5-17 years in good health and CMV-seronegative. Material for sequencing was PBMCs. Here the CDR3 reads CASSSWTVTTPPYGYTF. Written as DNA, the CDR3 is TGTGCCAGTAGTTCATGGACAGTCACGACCCCACCCTATGGCTACACCTTC.